Following are 11 T cell receptor beta chains from one sample sequenced in a study of human T cells and chemical hapten exposure. TCRdb fed the RACE reads into MiXCR, producing one record per CDR3 protein. There are about 120,000 distinct CDR3 sequences in the sample; around 15% occur only once, and 0.7% to 0.95% lies in the top ten. Indicated time point: patch test 1, 2 weeks after DPC sensitization. Described treatment: therapeutic diphenylcyclopropenone sensitization with weekly scalp DPC. The source material was whole blood, sampled in connection with sensitization to the hapten diphenylcyclopropenone (DPC). All receptors derive from a man aged 18 to 35 with alopecia areata. Some clones in this sample may be carry-over from other donors' samples.

The chain carries TRBV27 and TRBJ2-1; 10 bases are a match to TRBD1. The CDR3 is 17 amino acids. The J segment lost 6 bases and the V segment lost 5 bases, leaving 13 bases of the junction unmatched. Germline-derived CDR1 and CDR2 are MNHEY and SMNVEV (reference sequence). CDR3 in amino acids: CASSPYGTGEVGNEQFF. The DNA for the CDR3 is TGTGCCAGCAGTCCCTACGGGACAGGGGAGGTCGGCAATGAGCAGTTCTTC.

The rearrangement uses TRBV7-2 and TRBJ2-5; 14 nucleotides match TRBD2. V was pared by 5 bases and J by 4 bases, with 9 bases of the junction left unmatched. The CDR3 runs to 17 residues. CDR1 and CDR2 (germline): SGHTA, FQGNSA. CDR3 sequence (DNA): TGTGCCAGCAGCCCCGGGCCGGGACTAGCGGGAGTAGAGACCCAGTACTTC. This encodes CASSPGPGLAGVETQYF.

The chain uses TRBV7-8 and TRBJ2-1; perhaps D is TRBD1 or TRBD2 (5 bases each). Germline CDR1 SGHVS, CDR2 FQNEAQ. The CDR3 spans 14 residues. V was cut by 5 bases and J by 4 bases, with 12 bases left in between. The CDR3: CASSPRDGYNEQFF. For the CDR3, the DNA is TGTGCCAGCAGCCCCCGGGACGGTTACAATGAGCAGTTCTTC.

This clonotype was seen at least ten times. The chain employs TRBV20-1 and TRBJ1-5, with D perhaps TRBD1 (5 bases). V lost 1 base and J 3 bases, leaving 10 bases between the germline ends. Germline values: CDR1 DFQATT, CDR2 SNEGSKA (reference sequence). CDR3 size: 14 residues. The CDR3 nucleotides read TGCAGTGCTAGAGGAGGGGTTGCCAATCAGCCCCAGCATTTT. It is translated as CSARGGVANQPQHF.

This clonotype was counted only a few times. The CDR3 spells CASSEGRLREKLFF. In nucleotides, the CDR3 is TGTGCCAGCAGCGAGGGAAGGCTGCGGGAAAAACTGTTTTTT. V usage is TRBV2 and J usage is TRBJ1-4; D not resolved. CDR3 length equals 14 residues. The germline V and J ends were trimmed by 6 bases and 8 bases, with 16 bases remaining between them. Germline lookup yields CDR1 SNHLY and CDR2 FYNNEI. Supplemented by reference TRBV2 and TRBJ1-4, the full variable domain reads EPEVTQTPSHQVTQMGQEVILRCVPISNHLYFYWYRQILGQKVEFLVSFYNNEISEKSEIFDDQFSVERPDGSNFTLKIRSTKLEDSAMYFCASSEGRLREKLFFGSGTQLSVL.

The sample holds many counts of this clonotype. The chain recombines TRBV28 with TRBJ2-7; tentatively, D is TRBD2 (5 bases). Per the germline V gene, CDR1 is MDHEN and CDR2 is SYDVKM. The CDR3 runs to 18 residues. Trimming removed 4 bases at V and 0 bases at J, with 22 bases between. The CDR3 DNA reads as TGTGCCAGCAGTTACATGTTCCGTTTTGAGGGTAGCTCCTACGAGCAGTACTTC. Translating it yields CASSYMFRFEGSSYEQYF.

There are a few counts of this clonotype. This CDR3 reads CSARDPTGGETQYF. CDR3 coding DNA: TGCAGTGCTAGAGACCCGACAGGAGGGGAGACCCAGTACTTC. This chain joins TRBV20-1 and TRBJ2-5; D tentatively reads TRBD1 or TRBD2 (6 bases each). Germline V gene lookup returns CDR1 DFQATT and CDR2 SNEGSKA (reference sequence). CDR3 size: 14 residues. Trimming left V 0 bases short and J 5 bases short, with 13 bases between.

The table lists this clonotype with a few counts. The rearrangement links TRBV6-1 to TRBJ1-1; D unclear. The CDR3 has 13 residues. Germline CDR1 is MNHNS and CDR2 is SASEGT. V shed 4 bases and J shed 3 bases, with 9 bases lying between them. As DNA, the CDR3 is TGTGCCAGCAGTGTGCGACAAGACACTGAAGCTTTCTTT. It translates to CASSVRQDTEAFF.

This clonotype has more than one count but fewer than ten. The gene calls are TRBV6-4 and TRBJ1-6; D is unresolved. CDR3 length: 13 amino acids. In germline, CDR1 is MRHNA, CDR2 SNTAGT. With 0 bases removed from V and 7 bases from J, the gap between germline ends came to 4 bases. The CDR3 sequence is CASSDSRNSPLHF. The DNA for the CDR3 is TGTGCCAGCAGTGACTCACGAAATTCACCCCTCCACTTT.

The chain recombines TRBV7-9 with TRBJ1-4; D uncertain. V gave up 10 bases and J gave up 6 bases, with 15 bases separating them. Looked up from germline, CDR1 is SEHNR and CDR2 is FQNEAQ (reference sequence). The CDR3 contains 13 residues. The CDR3 here is CATASGVYEKLFF. The CDR3 region has the DNA TGTGCCACAGCATCAGGAGTCTATGAAAAACTGTTTTTT.

Of note for this clonotype: At one of its ends the junction is not consistent with the germline gene, which may arise from a read error. The V gene is TRBV7-9, the J gene TRBJ1-1; D is ambiguous. CDR3 size: 11 residues. The germline gives CDR1 SEHNR, CDR2 FQNEAQ (reference sequence). The CDR3 reads CVSSVRIEAFF. The CDR3 DNA reads TGTGTCAGCAGCGTCAGGATTGAAGCTTTCTTT.